This T cell receptor (beta chain) was sequenced in a study of T-cell memory formation after mild COVID-19. Study-level results: Day 15 to 85 contracting clones showed balanced CD4/CD8; later expanders leaned CD4+.

Details on this clonotype: The antigen remains unidentified.

CDR3 length: 15 amino acids. The ends were cut back, 4 bases at V and 5 bases at J, with 18 bases in the middle. The germline V gene encodes CDR1 SGHNT and CDR2 YYREEE (reference sequence). 5'RACE primed from the constant segment yielded TCR alpha and TCR beta cDNA libraries bearing sample barcodes and UMIs. TCRdb re-called the 5' RACE reads through MiXCR, storing one row per CDR3 protein. The sample lists a few hundred thousand distinct CDR3 sequences; about 11% were seen once. The sequence came from a man aged 18 to 29 who had mild COVID-19 (a few samples of this study predate the infection). Cell type and time point are not known. Input material: PBMCs or a T cell subset sorted from them (not recorded which). V usage is TRBV5-4 and J usage is TRBJ1-1; possibly TRBD1 for D (5 bases). The DNA for the CDR3 is TGTGCCAGCAGCCCGGGACCCAGAACAGCGACTGAAGCTTTCTTT. This sequence encodes CASSPGPRTATEAFF.